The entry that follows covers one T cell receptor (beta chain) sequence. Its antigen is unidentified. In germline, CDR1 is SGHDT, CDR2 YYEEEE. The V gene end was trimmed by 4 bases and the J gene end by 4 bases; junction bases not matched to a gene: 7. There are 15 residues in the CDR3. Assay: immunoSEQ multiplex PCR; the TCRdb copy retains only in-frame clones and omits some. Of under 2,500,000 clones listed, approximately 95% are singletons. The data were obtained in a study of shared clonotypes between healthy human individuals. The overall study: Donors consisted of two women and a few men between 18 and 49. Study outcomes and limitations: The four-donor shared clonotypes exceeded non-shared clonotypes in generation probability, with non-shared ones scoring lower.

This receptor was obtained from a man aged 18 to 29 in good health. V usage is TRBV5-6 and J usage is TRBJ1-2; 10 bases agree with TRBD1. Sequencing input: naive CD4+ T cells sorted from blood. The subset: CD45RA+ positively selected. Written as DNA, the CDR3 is TGTGCCAGCAGCCCGGGACAGGGGCGACTCTATGGCTACACCTTC. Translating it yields CASSPGQGRLYGYTF.